This TCR beta chain appears in the sequencing data of a study of CD8 T cells in Susac syndrome. RNA, at about 0.45 to 1 ug, was reverse transcribed with random hexamers. TCRdb recomputed calls from the immunoSEQ multiplex PCR reads with MiXCR, one row per CDR3 protein. The sample shows around 150,000 distinct CDR3 sequences, roughly 94% of them seen only once. This CDR3 is built from 16 residues. With V trimmed by 5 bases and J by 5 bases, 7 bases remained unmatched. Source material: CD4+ T cells from PBMCs. This chain connects TRBV12-3 or TRBV12-4 to TRBJ2-1, with 12 bases that match TRBD2. The sequence was collected from a human donor with multiple sclerosis. In DNA, the CDR3 is TGTGCCAGCAGTACCCGGACTAGCGGGACCAACAATGAGCAGTTCTTC. It translates to CASSTRTSGTNNEQFF.